The source of this T cell receptor (beta chain) is a study of T cell responses to AZD1222 COVID-19 vaccine. The study's findings and limits: Two doses of AZD1222 preceded a rise in Spike-specific TCR breadth and depth.

The table came from immunoSEQ multiplex PCR; TCRdb's copy has only in-frame clones and leaves some out. This table holds 110,000 or so clones, approximately 90% found once. As to this clone: Its antigen remains unknown.

The analysis combined second doses at about 4 or about 12 weeks. Germline V gene sequence: CDR1 MNHEY, CDR2 SMNVEV (reference sequence). The CDR3 spans 14 residues. Trimming stripped 3 bases from V and 4 bases from J, with 12 bases between. The clonotype comes from an adult who received the AZD1222 COVID-19 vaccine. This specimen was peripheral blood, taken 28 days after the second AZD1222 dose. The V call is TRBV27, the J call TRBJ1-1; possible D gene TRBD1, 5 bases. The CDR3 is CASSLSGRGTEAFF. CDR3 nucleotides: TGTGCCAGCAGTTTGTCAGGAAGGGGCACTGAAGCTTTCTTT.